Presented here are 4 T cell receptor beta chains from one specimen sequenced in a study of early T cells in non-severe SARS-CoV-2 infection. Via MiXCR, TCRdb re-called the 5' RACE reads, giving one row per CDR3 protein. The profile shows about 36,000 distinct CDR3 sequences, roughly 6.8% of them singletons. The source material was whole blood, sampled at baseline. The receptors were sampled from an adult who was a healthcare worker with PCR-confirmed SARS-CoV-2 infection or an uninfected control (not recorded which).

This clonotype was found a few times. The chain uses TRBV7-3 and TRBJ2-5; the D gene is possibly TRBD2 (5 bases). CDR3 length: 13 residues. Per the germline V gene, CDR1 is SGHTA and CDR2 is FQGTGA. Trimming took off 3 bases at V and 2 bases at J, with 7 bases between the two ends. This CDR3 is CASSFGSQETQYF. For the CDR3, the DNA is TGTGCCAGCAGCTTTGGGAGTCAAGAGACCCAGTACTTC.

This clonotype was counted only a few times. This chain uses TRBV7-2 with TRBJ2-3; 7 bases fit TRBD1. The germline V gene encodes CDR1 SGHTA and CDR2 FQGNSA. The length of the CDR3 is 15 residues. After removal of 6 bases from V and 0 bases from J, the junction contained 6 bases not matched to a gene. CDR3 residues: CASRPGQTSTDTQYF. The CDR3, as DNA: TGTGCCAGCAGACCGGGACAGACTAGCACAGATACGCAGTATTTT.

Ten or more counts support this clonotype. This sequence joins TRBV20-1 and TRBJ1-5; D gene ambiguous. Trimming removed 6 bases from V and 1 base from J, with 13 bases in between. The CDR3 is 14 amino acids. Germline assignment: CDR1 DFQATT and CDR2 SNEGSKA (reference sequence). CDR3 coding DNA: TGCAGTGCCAGGCTTCCGGACAGCAATCAGCCCCAGCATTTT. It is translated as CSARLPDSNQPQHF.

In its sample, this clonotype ranks as medium-sized. This rearrangement joins TRBV11-2 to TRBJ2-3, with no clear D. Trimming took off 3 bases at V and 3 bases at J, with 7 bases between the two ends. The CDR3 is made up of 13 amino acids. Per the germline V gene, CDR1 is SGHAT and CDR2 is FQNNGV. The DNA for the CDR3 is TGTGCCAGCAGCTTCGACACTACAGATACGCAGTATTTT. Its translation: CASSFDTTDTQYF. Supplemented by reference TRBV11-2 and TRBJ2-3, the full variable domain reads EAGVAQSPRYKIIEKRQSVAFWCNPISGHATLYWYQQILGQGPKLLIQFQNNGVVDDSQLPKDRFSAERLKGVDSTLKIQPAKLEDSAVYLCASSFDTTDTQYFGPGTRLTVL.